The 10 T cell receptor beta chains below all came from one sample that was sequenced in a study of radiotherapy plus CTLA-4 blockade in lung cancer. Only in-frame clones appear in the TCRdb table, and some are missing; sequencing was by immunoSEQ multiplex PCR. This sample has approximately 94,000 clones; about four fifths occur once, and the top ten carry about 26%. This material consisted of peripheral blood, taken from a patient treated with radiotherapy plus ipilimumab. These receptors were collected from a human donor with non-small cell lung cancer that progressed on radiotherapy plus ipilimumab.

V gene TRBV18 combines with J gene TRBJ2-2, with 7 bases fitting TRBD1. The V and J ends lost 3 bases and 4 bases, in that order; junction bases with no gene match: 5. Germline values: CDR1 KGHSH, CDR2 LQKENI. CDR3 size: 15 residues. The CDR3, as DNA: TGTGCCAGCTCACCCTCGACAGGGACCACCGGGGAGCTGTTTTTT. It is translated as CASSPSTGTTGELFF.

This clone has a single count. CDR3 coding DNA: TGTGCCAGCAGCCCGCTAGCGGGACGGAACACCGGGGAGCTGTTTTTT. Translating it yields CASSPLAGRNTGELFF. The chain recombines TRBV7-3 with TRBJ2-2, with 9 bases matching TRBD2. With V trimmed by 5 bases and J by 1 base, 5 bases remained unmatched. The CDR3 is made up of 16 amino acids. Germline V lookup: CDR1 SGHTA, CDR2 FQGTGA.

The J gene is TRBJ2-7, the V gene TRBV11-3; D may be TRBD2 (5 bases). V was trimmed by 2 bases and J by 5 bases, leaving 7 bases between them. The length of the CDR3 is 12 residues. Per germline, CDR1 SGHNT and CDR2 YENEEA. CDR3 nucleotide sequence: TGTGCCAGCAGCTTAAGCGGCGACGAGCAGTACTTC. Residues: CASSLSGDEQYF.

The chain uses TRBV5-1 and TRBJ1-3; D gene uncertain. Trimming pared 8 bases from V and 1 base from J, leaving 13 bases between. Per germline, CDR1 SGHRS and CDR2 YFSETQ. This CDR3 is built from 14 residues. The CDR3 DNA is TGCGCCAGTCGGACTTCTATGTCTGGAAACACCATATATTTT. Translating it yields CASRTSMSGNTIYF.

This chain connects TRBV5-4 to TRBJ1-2, with TRBD1 matching over 7 bases. Germline CDR1 and CDR2: SGHNT and YYREEE (reference sequence). The CDR3 is 14 residues long. Trimming removed 4 bases from V and 4 bases from J; junction bases left unmatched: 7. CDR3 sequence reads: CASSESGTAYGYTF. As DNA, the CDR3 is TGTGCCAGCAGCGAATCCGGGACAGCCTATGGCTACACCTTC.

The chain combines TRBV6-1 with TRBJ2-1; 7 bases line up with TRBD2. Germline V gives CDR1 MNHNS, CDR2 SASEGT. After removal of 7 bases from V and 0 bases from J, the junction contained 3 bases not matched to a gene. The CDR3 runs to 14 residues. The CDR3 spells CASTLAGSYNEQFF. The CDR3, as DNA: TGTGCCAGCACCTTAGCGGGCTCCTACAATGAGCAGTTCTTC.

The chain links TRBV30 to TRBJ1-1; TRBD1 is a possible D gene (6 bases). The V end was cut by 3 bases, the J end by 3 bases, with 11 bases between. The CDR3 sequence is 13 residues long. Germline CDR1 GTSNPN, CDR2 SVGIG (reference sequence). The CDR3 bases are TGTGCCTGGAGCGGCCAGGGGTACACTGAAGCTTTCTTT. This sequence encodes CAWSGQGYTEAFF.

Comments on this clone: An end of the junction differs from the germline gene, which may be a read error. This chain links TRBV6-6 with TRBJ1-4; D is unresolved. From germline, CDR1 is MNHNY and CDR2 SVGAGI (reference sequence). The CDR3 length is 12 residues. CDR3 coding DNA: TGTGCCAGCAGTTACTCGGACGGAGACCCGACGTTT. Its protein is CASSYSDGDPTF.

This sequence joins TRBV29-1 and TRBJ2-2; the D is unclear. Germline loops: CDR1 SQVTM, CDR2 ANQGSEA. CDR3 length: 11 amino acids. The ends were cut back, 5 bases at V and 6 bases at J, with 7 bases in the middle. CDR3 nucleotides: TGCAGCGTTCTTTCCGCCGGGGAGCTGTTTTTT. Its protein is CSVLSAGELFF.

The chain joins TRBV18 to TRBJ2-3; D is unresolved. Trimming left V 3 bases short and J 0 bases short, with 1 base between. The germline V gene encodes CDR1 KGHSH and CDR2 LQKENI. The CDR3 runs 12 residues. DNA for the CDR3: TGTGCCAGCTCACCGAGCACAGATACGCAGTATTTT. It yields the protein CASSPSTDTQYF.